This T cell receptor beta chain was recorded in a study of T cells in Graves' hyperthyroidism and ophthalmopathy. This clonotype was picked up many times. The V and J ends lost 8 bases and 0 bases respectively, with 13 bases between them. Germline V gene lookup returns CDR1 SGHAT and CDR2 FQNNGV. This CDR3 has 15 amino acids. Authors of the study amplified TCR beta CDR3 regions from RNA transcripts. The primer set for the first-round RT-PCR of the TCR CDR3 was HTBI. TCRdb used MiXCR to reprocess the multiplex PCR reads, holding one entry per CDR3 protein. The sample includes some 720,000 distinct CDR3 sequences, about a sixth of them seen just once.

Sample: blood. The receptor comes from a man aged 18 to 29 with Graves' hyperthyroidism. The chain couples TRBV11-2 to TRBJ2-2, with D possibly being TRBD2 (7 bases). CDR3 protein: CASPRGGTNTGELFF. For the CDR3, the DNA is TGTGCCAGCCCGAGGGGGGGAACGAACACCGGGGAGCTGTTTTTT.